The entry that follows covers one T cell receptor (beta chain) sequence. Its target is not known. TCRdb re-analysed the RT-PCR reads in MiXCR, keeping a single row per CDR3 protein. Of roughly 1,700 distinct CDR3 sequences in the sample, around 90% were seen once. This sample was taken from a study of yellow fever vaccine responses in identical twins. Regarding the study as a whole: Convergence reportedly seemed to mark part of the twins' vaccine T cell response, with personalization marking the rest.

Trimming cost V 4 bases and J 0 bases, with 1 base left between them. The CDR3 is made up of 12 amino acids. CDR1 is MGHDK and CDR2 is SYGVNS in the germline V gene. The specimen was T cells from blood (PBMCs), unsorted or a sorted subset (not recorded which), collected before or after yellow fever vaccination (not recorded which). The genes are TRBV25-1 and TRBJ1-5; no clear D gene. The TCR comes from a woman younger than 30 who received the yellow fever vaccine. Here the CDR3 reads CASSGSNQPQHF. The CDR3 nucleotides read TGTGCCAGCAGTGGTAGCAATCAGCCCCAGCATTTT.